These 15 T cell receptor beta chains were all obtained from the same sample, sequenced in a study of identical twins. From the 5' RACE reads, TCRdb called clonotypes with MiXCR, one entry per CDR3 protein. The sample has around 280,000 distinct CDR3 sequences; approximately 8.5% are singletons. These data were also reused for a study on yellow fever vaccine responses in identical twins.

The sequencing input was memory (CD45RO+) T cells sorted from blood. All receptors derive from a woman under 30 in good health.

The CDR3 protein is CASRSRGLVNTEAFF. The CDR3 DNA is TGTGCCAGCAGAAGCAGGGGGCTGGTGAACACTGAAGCTTTCTTT. This chain uses TRBV11-2 with TRBJ1-1; 8 bases agree with TRBD1. V dropped 6 bases and J dropped 0; count of bases not matched to a gene: 6. In germline, CDR1 is SGHAT, CDR2 FQNNGV. This CDR3 is built from 15 residues. Supplemented by reference TRBV11-2 and TRBJ1-1, the full variable domain reads EAGVAQSPRYKIIEKRQSVAFWCNPISGHATLYWYQQILGQGPKLLIQFQNNGVVDDSQLPKDRFSAERLKGVDSTLKIQPAKLEDSAVYLCASRSRGLVNTEAFFGQGTRLTVV.

This clonotype has ten or more counts. This rearrangement joins TRBV10-3 to TRBJ2-3; D may be TRBD1 (7 bases). There are 15 residues in the CDR3. Germline V gene lookup returns CDR1 ENHRY and CDR2 SYGVKD. V was clipped by 5 bases and J by 4 bases, with 16 bases between them. CDR3 nucleotide sequence: TGTGCCATCAGTCGGGAGACAGGGAATGCAGATACGCAGTATTTT. Its translation: CAISRETGNADTQYF.

This clonotype has more than one count but fewer than ten. This chain uses TRBV6-1 with TRBJ2-1; the match to TRBD2 covers 14 bases. CDR3 length: 16 residues. CDR1 and CDR2 from the germline V gene are MNHNS and SASEGT. The trim removed 2 bases at V and 9 bases at J, leaving 6 bases unmatched. The CDR3 is CASSESAGTSGSEQFF. The CDR3 DNA reads as TGTGCCAGCAGTGAATCGGCCGGGACTAGCGGGAGTGAGCAGTTCTTC.

The chain carries TRBV6-1 and TRBJ1-5; TRBD1 matches at 10 bases. The CDR3 has 16 amino acids. The V segment lost 1 base and the J segment 5 bases; nucleotides outside the gene matches: 5. Germline V gene lookup returns CDR1 MNHNS and CDR2 SASEGT. The CDR3 DNA reads as TGTGCCAGCAGTGAAGACCCGGGACAGGGGTATCAGCCCCAGCATTTT. Translating gives CASSEDPGQGYQPQHF.

This chain links TRBV7-3 with TRBJ2-3; no firm D call. The germline V gene has CDR1 SGHTA and CDR2 FQGTGA. The V end lost 5 bases, the J end lost 4 bases, and 19 bases lay between the germline ends. This CDR3 has 16 residues. This chain's CDR3 is CASSPRSLLGPDTQYF. CDR3 in DNA: TGTGCCAGCAGCCCAAGATCCCTCCTGGGCCCAGATACGCAGTATTTT.

This clonotype was recorded a few times. V gene TRBV12-3 or TRBV12-4 combines with J gene TRBJ1-1, with TRBD1 matching over 10 bases. The CDR3 extends over 16 amino acids. The V gene end was trimmed by 6 bases and the J gene end by 3 bases; junction bases not matched to a gene: 10. The CDR3 DNA sequence: TGTGCCAGCAGCTATGGACAGGGGGGCGGTTACACTGAAGCTTTCTTT. It codes for CASSYGQGGGYTEAFF.

In this sample, this clonotype turned up a few times. This sequence joins TRBV6-4 and TRBJ1-1; tentatively, D is TRBD1 (6 bases). This CDR3 contains 13 residues. V lost 1 base and J 3 bases, leaving 6 bases between the germline ends. Per the germline V gene, CDR1 is MRHNA and CDR2 is SNTAGT. DNA for the CDR3: TGTGCCAGCAGTGACTGGACAGACACTGAAGCTTTCTTT. Protein: CASSDWTDTEAFF.

Many counts were recorded for this clonotype. This rearrangement joins TRBV5-5 to TRBJ1-3; 7 nucleotides align to TRBD1. This CDR3 region has 15 residues. V trimming: 4 bases; J trimming: 1 base; junction bases outside the gene matches: 5. Germline V gene lookup returns CDR1 SGHKS and CDR2 YYEKEE (reference sequence). Written as DNA, the CDR3 is TGTGCCAGCAGCCCGACAGGGACTTCTGGAAACACCATATATTTT. Its translation is CASSPTGTSGNTIYF.

To note about this clonotype: A much larger clone is a single base away; this may be a read error. J is TRBJ2-3 and V is TRBV2; 13 nucleotides agree with TRBD2. This CDR3 is built from 16 residues. After removal of 7 bases from V and 5 bases from J, the junction contained 9 bases not matched to a gene. Germline loops: CDR1 SNHLY, CDR2 FYNNEI. The CDR3 is CASKTRTSGSQDTQYF. The DNA for the CDR3 is TGTGCCAGCAAAACTAGGACTAGCGGGAGTCAAGATACGCAGTATTTT.

The chain is built from TRBV20-1 and TRBJ2-2; 9 bases align to TRBD2. The CDR3 consists of 16 residues. V trimming: 0 bases; J trimming: 6 bases; junction bases outside the gene matches: 8. Germline assignment: CDR1 DFQATT and CDR2 SNEGSKA (reference sequence). The CDR3 DNA reads TGCAGTGCTAGAGATCCTAGCGGGATAAGAGCCGGGGAGCTGTTTTTT. It codes for CSARDPSGIRAGELFF.

At least ten counts were recorded for this clonotype. The chain has TRBV14 and TRBJ1-5; possible D gene TRBD1, 6 bases. The CDR3 runs to 20 residues. V lost 4 bases to trimming and J lost 2 bases, with 27 bases between them. Germline CDR1 and CDR2: SGHDN and FVKESK. The CDR3 loop reads CASSRLTGTSTNKGNQPQHF. CDR3 DNA: TGTGCCAGCAGCCGACTGACCGGGACATCCACCAACAAGGGCAATCAGCCCCAGCATTTT.

This clonotype has only a few counts. J is TRBJ1-4 and V is TRBV9; no definite D call. Germline values: CDR1 SGDLS, CDR2 YYNGEE. The CDR3 is 15 amino acids. V lost 0 bases to trimming and J lost 4 bases, with 10 bases between them. The CDR3 spells CASSVAAGFNEKLFF. CDR3 DNA: TGTGCCAGCAGCGTAGCTGCGGGATTTAATGAAAAACTGTTTTTT.

This clonotype has a handful of counts. V and J are TRBV7-8 and TRBJ2-1; D remains ambiguous. This CDR3 contains 16 residues. Germline V gives CDR1 SGHVS, CDR2 FQNEAQ. V was pared by 2 bases and J by 0 bases, with 11 bases between. CDR3 loop: CASSLLVADSYNEQFF. The CDR3 DNA is TGTGCCAGCAGCTTACTTGTAGCCGACTCCTACAATGAGCAGTTCTTC.

In this sample, this clonotype turned up many times. The chain uses TRBV3-1 and TRBJ2-7; the D is unclear. This CDR3 has 12 amino acids. Germline-derived CDR1 and CDR2 are LGHDT and YNNKEL (reference sequence). The V gene lost 1 base and the J gene lost 3 bases, with 4 bases spanning the gap. The chain's CDR3 is CASSQANYEQYF. The CDR3 bases are TGTGCCAGCAGCCAAGCTAACTACGAGCAGTACTTC.

V gene TRBV4-2 combines with J gene TRBJ1-1; maybe TRBD1 (6 bases). The CDR3 totals 13 residues. The germline V and J ends were trimmed by 4 bases and 3 bases, with 9 bases remaining between them. Germline lookup yields CDR1 LGHNA and CDR2 YNFKEQ. CDR3 in DNA: TGTGCCAGCAGCCCGAGGGGGGACACTGAAGCTTTCTTT. As protein: CASSPRGDTEAFF.